A single sample gave rise to the 24 T cell receptor beta chains below, sequenced in a study of identical twins. TCRdb independently ran MiXCR on the 5' RACE reads; one entry per CDR3 protein. The sample consists of fewer than 800,000 distinct CDR3 sequences, under 8.5% of them appearing once. These data also formed part of another study, on yellow fever vaccine responses in identical twins.

The specimen was PBMCs. The receptor source for this set is a woman younger than 35 in good health.

The chain couples TRBV21-1 to TRBJ2-5. TRBV21-1 has pseudogene status. The CDR3 contains 11 residues. Here the CDR3 reads CASSKVFAQYF. CDR3 nucleotides: TGTGCCAGCAGCAAAGTTTTTGCCCAGTACTTC.

There are a few counts of this clonotype. The gene calls are TRBV20-1 and TRBJ2-3; no clear D. V was trimmed by 6 bases and J by 1 base, leaving 17 bases between them. CDR3 size: 15 residues. Germline V gene data show CDR1 as DFQATT and CDR2 as SNEGSKA (reference sequence). The chain's CDR3 is CSAQSVIWGTDTQYF. As DNA, the CDR3 is TGCAGTGCCCAGTCCGTGATCTGGGGCACAGATACGCAGTATTTT.

The CDR3 region is CASSGTGPSYNEQFF. The CDR3 nucleotides read TGTGCCAGCAGCGGGACAGGACCCTCCTACAATGAGCAGTTCTTC. The chain couples TRBV7-8 to TRBJ2-1, with TRBD1 matching over 8 bases. Germline CDR1 is SGHVS and CDR2 is FQNEAQ. Unmatched junction bases numbered 3, after V lost 5 bases and J lost 0 bases. The CDR3 runs to 15 residues.

The CDR3 nucleotides read TGCAGTGCTAGACAACAACGGGGGACTAGCGGGGGGTACTACAATGAGCAGTTCTTC. Encoded protein: CSARQQRGTSGGYYNEQFF. This chain connects TRBV20-1 to TRBJ2-1, with 15 positions matching TRBD2. V was pared by 2 bases and J by 3 bases, with 11 bases of the junction left unmatched. CDR3 length: 19 amino acids. Germline loops: CDR1 DFQATT, CDR2 SNEGSKA (reference sequence).

This clonotype was seen many times. The rearrangement links TRBV12-3 or TRBV12-4 to TRBJ1-1; 7 bases agree with TRBD1. The CDR3 consists of 13 residues. V lost 5 bases, J lost 3 bases, and 3 bases stayed unmatched. For the CDR3, the DNA is TGTGCCAGCAGTACAACAGGGGACACTGAAGCTTTCTTT. Its translation is CASSTTGDTEAFF.

This clonotype appeared a few times. The chain carries TRBV3-1 and TRBJ2-2; D unresolved. This CDR3 has 17 residues. CDR1 LGHDT and CDR2 YNNKEL come from the germline V gene (reference sequence). The V end lost 0 bases, the J end lost 4 bases, and 15 bases lay between the germline ends. CDR3 nucleotides: TGTGCCAGCAGCCAAGATTGGGTTGGGCAGTCCACCGGGGAGCTGTTTTTT. Translating it yields CASSQDWVGQSTGELFF.

A remark on this clonotype: An end of the junction differs from the germline gene, which may be a read error. This chain uses TRBV4-1 with TRBJ2-1, with TRBD1 identical over 10 bases. Germline assignment: CDR1 MGHRA and CDR2 YSYEKL. The CDR3 extends over 15 amino acids. The CDR3 region is CASSSDRGMYNEQFF. The CDR3 region has the DNA TGCGCCAGCAGCTCGGACAGGGGGATGTACAACGAGCAGTTCTTC.

There are many counts of this clonotype. The chain is built from TRBV3-1 and TRBJ2-1, with 7 bases matching TRBD2. Germline trimming cut 4 bases from V and 5 bases from J; bases unmatched to any gene: 8. CDR1 LGHDT and CDR2 YNNKEL come from the germline V gene (reference sequence). This CDR3 spans 15 amino acids. CDR3 region: CASSRAGVTNNEQFF. For the CDR3, the DNA is TGTGCCAGCAGCCGGGCGGGGGTGACCAACAATGAGCAGTTCTTC.

The CDR3: CASSPVTGYEQYF. The CDR3 DNA is TGTGCCAGCAGTCCGGTTACCGGGTACGAGCAGTACTTC. The chain carries TRBV2 and TRBJ2-7; D not resolved. CDR3 length equals 13 residues. V shed 5 bases and J shed 4 bases, with 12 bases lying between them. CDR1 and CDR2 from the germline V gene are SNHLY and FYNNEI.

The rearrangement joins TRBV19 to TRBJ2-7; no clear D gene. This CDR3 has 14 residues. With 1 base removed from V and 2 bases from J, the gap between germline ends came to 9 bases. CDR1 LNHDA and CDR2 SQIVND come from the germline V gene (reference sequence). CDR3 residues: CASSIAESPYEQYF. The CDR3 DNA follows: TGTGCCAGTAGTATAGCAGAATCCCCCTACGAGCAGTACTTC.

This clonotype was recorded many times. This chain joins TRBV9 and TRBJ2-6, with D possibly matching TRBD1 (7 bases). Trimming removed 4 bases at V and 0 bases at J, with 17 bases between. The V gene's germline CDR1 is SGDLS and CDR2 YYNGEE. The CDR3 covers 18 residues. The CDR3 DNA is TGTGCCAGCAGCTCTCCGCGGGGACAGACCTCTGGGGCCAACGTCCTGACTTTC. This codes for CASSSPRGQTSGANVLTF.

The chain links TRBV7-2 to TRBJ2-7; perhaps TRBD1 as D (5 bases). V was pared by 3 bases and J by 4 bases, with 10 bases between. CDR1 is SGHTA and CDR2 is FQGNSA in the germline V gene. The CDR3 consists of 13 residues. CDR3 sequence: CASSFSGHYEQYV. DNA of the CDR3: TGTGCCAGCAGCTTTTCAGGACATTACGAGCAGTACGTC.

The chain employs TRBV5-1 and TRBJ2-3; perhaps TRBD2 as D (5 bases). Germline CDR1 is SGHRS and CDR2 is YFSETQ. The ends were cut back, 0 bases at V and 0 bases at J, with 11 bases in the middle. This CDR3 comprises 16 residues. The CDR3 nucleotides read TGCGCCAGCAGCTTGGGGACTGACCTTAGCACAGATACGCAGTATTTT. This translates into CASSLGTDLSTDTQYF.

This clonotype was seen a handful of times. The chain has TRBV25-1 and TRBJ2-1; TRBD2 matches at 10 bases. Germline V gene data show CDR1 as MGHDK and CDR2 as SYGVNS. The CDR3 extends over 16 amino acids. J gave up 1 base and V 3 bases, and 3 bases lay outside the gene matches. The CDR3 protein is CASSDTSGKSYNEQFF. The CDR3, as DNA: TGTGCCAGCAGTGATACTAGCGGGAAATCCTACAATGAGCAGTTCTTC.

This clonotype was counted at least ten times. J is TRBJ1-2 and V is TRBV20-1, with a possible D match to TRBD1 (6 bases). V lost 3 bases and J lost 4, with 15 bases in between. The germline CDR1 and CDR2 sequences are DFQATT and SNEGSKA (reference sequence). The CDR3 contains 14 residues. The CDR3 DNA sequence: TGCAGTGCTAGGGGAGGGTTGACAGGCTATGGCTACACCTTC. The encoded protein is CSARGGLTGYGYTF.

A few counts support this clonotype. This chain connects TRBV20-1 to TRBJ2-7; D remains ambiguous. Trimming left V 3 bases short and J 5 bases short, with 8 bases between. This CDR3 is built from 11 residues. Germline values: CDR1 DFQATT, CDR2 SNEGSKA (reference sequence). The CDR3 DNA is TGCAGTGCTAGTATGGGAAACGAGCAGTACTTC. It is translated as CSASMGNEQYF.

This clonotype was recorded at least ten times. This chain joins TRBV12-3 or TRBV12-4 and TRBJ1-6; maybe TRBD1 (5 bases). This CDR3 spans 14 amino acids. With 7 bases removed from V and 7 bases from J, the gap between germline ends came to 14 bases. CDR3 sequence: CASTPWGGNSPLHF. In DNA form, the CDR3 reads TGTGCCAGCACCCCTTGGGGGGGGAATTCACCCCTCCACTTT.

This clonotype has only a few counts. The chain is built from TRBV19 and TRBJ2-1; TRBD1 matches at 8 bases. V trimming: 1 base; J trimming: 5 bases; junction bases outside the gene matches: 4. The CDR3 covers 15 residues. CDR1 is LNHDA and CDR2 is SQIVND in the germline V gene (reference sequence). The CDR3 is CASSIGTGWDNEQFF. Here the CDR3 DNA reads TGTGCCAGTAGTATAGGGACAGGGTGGGACAATGAGCAGTTCTTC.

This clonotype has only a few counts. The rearrangement joins TRBV20-1 to TRBJ1-6; the D gene is possibly TRBD1 (5 bases). The V end was cut by 0 bases, the J end by 3 bases, with 12 bases between. Germline CDR1 is DFQATT and CDR2 is SNEGSKA (reference sequence). This CDR3 is built from 16 residues. The DNA for the CDR3 is TGCAGTGCTAGAGATTGGGGGGGGGTCTATAATTCACCCCTCCACTTT. Its translation is CSARDWGGVYNSPLHF.

This clonotype was seen ten or more times. V and J are TRBV6-1 and TRBJ1-1; D remains ambiguous. The V end lost 6 bases, the J end lost 4 bases, and 9 bases lay between the germline ends. The V gene's germline CDR1 is MNHNS and CDR2 SASEGT. The length of the CDR3 is 12 residues. In DNA, the CDR3 is TGTGCCAGCAGGGGGATGGGCACTGAAGCTTTCTTT. Translating it yields CASRGMGTEAFF.

The table lists this clonotype with many counts. V gene TRBV20-1 combines with J gene TRBJ1-5; 9 positions agree with TRBD1. Trimming cost V 4 bases and J 3 bases; bases outside gene matches: 7. The CDR3 totals 15 residues. Germline V gene lookup returns CDR1 DFQATT and CDR2 SNEGSKA (reference sequence). In nucleotides, the CDR3 is TGCAGTGCTAAAGAGACAGGGGGTTCCAATCAGCCCCAGCATTTT. Translation gives CSAKETGGSNQPQHF.

This clonotype occurred a few times. This chain uses TRBV6-5 with TRBJ2-3; TRBD2 matches 7 bases. The germline CDR1 and CDR2 sequences are MNHEY and SVGAGI. The length of the CDR3 is 17 residues. Trimming at V came to 0 bases and at J to 4 bases, leaving 10 bases not matched to a gene. As DNA, the CDR3 is TGTGCCAGCAGTTACTCGATCGGGAGGAGCGCAGCAGATACGCAGTATTTT. This codes for CASSYSIGRSAADTQYF.

This clonotype was observed a handful of times. The V call is TRBV10-1, the J call TRBJ2-2; possible D gene TRBD2, 6 bases. Per germline, CDR1 WNHNN and CDR2 SYGVQD (reference sequence). This CDR3 is built from 13 residues. Trimming removed 10 bases from V and 1 base from J, with 10 bases in between. CDR3 nucleotides: TGCGCCACTCAGCGGGTGAACACCGGGGAGCTGTTTTTT. Protein: CATQRVNTGELFF.

This clonotype was seen ten or more times. CDR3 bases: TGTGCCAGCAGTGACCGGAACACCGGGGAGCTGTTTTTT. Its translation is CASSDRNTGELFF. The chain combines TRBV12-3 or TRBV12-4 with TRBJ2-2, with D unclear. V was clipped by 5 bases and J by 1 base, with 5 bases between them. This CDR3 spans 13 amino acids.